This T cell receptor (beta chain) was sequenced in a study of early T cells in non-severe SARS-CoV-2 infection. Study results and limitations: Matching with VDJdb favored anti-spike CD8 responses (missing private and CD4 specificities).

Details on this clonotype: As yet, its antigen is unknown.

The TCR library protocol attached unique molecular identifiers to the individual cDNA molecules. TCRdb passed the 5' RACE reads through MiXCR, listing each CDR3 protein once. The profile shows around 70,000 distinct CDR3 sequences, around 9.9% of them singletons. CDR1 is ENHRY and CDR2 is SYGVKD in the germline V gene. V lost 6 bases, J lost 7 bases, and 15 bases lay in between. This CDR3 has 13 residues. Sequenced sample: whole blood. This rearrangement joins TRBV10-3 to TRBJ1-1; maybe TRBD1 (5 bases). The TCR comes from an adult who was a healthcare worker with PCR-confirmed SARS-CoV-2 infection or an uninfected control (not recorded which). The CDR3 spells CAIRDGQPGEAFF. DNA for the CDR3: TGTGCCATCAGAGATGGACAACCGGGTGAAGCTTTCTTT.